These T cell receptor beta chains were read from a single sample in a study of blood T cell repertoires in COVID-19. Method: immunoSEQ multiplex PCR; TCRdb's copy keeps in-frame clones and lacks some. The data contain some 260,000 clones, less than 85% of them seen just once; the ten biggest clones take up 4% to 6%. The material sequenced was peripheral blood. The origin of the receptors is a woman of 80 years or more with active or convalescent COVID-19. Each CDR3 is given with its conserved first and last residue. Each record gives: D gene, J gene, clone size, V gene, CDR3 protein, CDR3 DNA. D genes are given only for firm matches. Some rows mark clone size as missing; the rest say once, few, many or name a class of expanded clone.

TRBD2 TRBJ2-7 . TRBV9 CASSVAGGPYEQYF TGTGCCAGCAGCGTAGCGGGGGGGCCCTACGAGCAGTACTTC
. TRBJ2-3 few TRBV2 CASNALIGGGVNTQYF TGTGCCAGCAACGCACTAATCGGAGGGGGGGTAAATACGCAGTATTTT
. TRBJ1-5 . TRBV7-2 CASSAMSREEDQPQHF TGTGCCAGCAGCGCCATGTCGCGAGAGGAAGATCAGCCCCAGCATTTT
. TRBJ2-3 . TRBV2 CASSWGRGTDTQYF TGTGCCAGCAGTTGGGGGCGCGGCACAGATACGCAGTATTTT
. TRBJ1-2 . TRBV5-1 CASSPYTSNYGYTF TGCGCCAGCAGCCCCTATACGAGCAACTATGGCTACACCTTC
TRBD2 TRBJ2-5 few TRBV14 CASSQRLAIETQYF TGTGCCAGCAGCCAGAGACTAGCGATAGAGACCCAGTACTTC
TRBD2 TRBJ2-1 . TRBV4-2 CASSQRTSSDEQFF TGTGCCAGCAGCCAAAGGACTAGCTCTGATGAGCAGTTCTTC
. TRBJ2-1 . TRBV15 CATSIGVEDEQFF TGTGCCACCAGCATTGGAGTGGAGGATGAGCAGTTCTTC
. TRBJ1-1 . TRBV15 CATSRDLVGNTEAFF TGTGCCACCAGCAGAGATCTAGTAGGGAACACTGAAGCTTTCTTT
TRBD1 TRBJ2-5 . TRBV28 CASTTPRGTGETQYF TGTGCCAGCACGACCCCCCGAGGGACAGGGGAGACCCAGTACTTC
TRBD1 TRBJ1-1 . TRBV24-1 CATSDSGTGGLAFF TGTGCCACCAGTGATTCTGGGACAGGGGGTTTGGCTTTCTTT
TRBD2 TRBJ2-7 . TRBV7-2 CASSLAFTSEYEQYF TGTGCCAGCAGCTTAGCGTTCACTAGCGAGTACGAGCAGTACTTC
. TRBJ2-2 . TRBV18 CASSPGPANTGELFF TGTGCCAGCTCACCAGGGCCAGCGAACACCGGGGAGCTGTTTTTT
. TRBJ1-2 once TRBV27 CASSLFHGGPYGYTF TGTGCCAGCAGTTTATTCCACGGGGGGCCTTATGGCTACACCTTC
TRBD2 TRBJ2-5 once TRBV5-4 CASSTRLAGEETQYF TGTGCCAGCAGCACCAGACTAGCGGGCGAAGAGACCCAGTACTTC
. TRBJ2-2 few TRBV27 CASNSRLTNTGELFF TGTGCCAGCAACTCTAGACTAACGAACACCGGGGAGCTGTTTTTT
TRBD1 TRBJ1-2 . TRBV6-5 CASRATGTGNGYTF TGTGCCAGCAGGGCGACCGGGACAGGGAATGGCTACACCTTC
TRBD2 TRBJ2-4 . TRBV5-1 CASSPGTSGNIQYF TGCGCCAGCAGTCCCGGGACTAGCGGGAACATTCAGTACTTC
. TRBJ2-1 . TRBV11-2 CASSPRLGEQFF TGTGCCAGCAGCCCTAGGTTGGGTGAGCAGTTCTTC
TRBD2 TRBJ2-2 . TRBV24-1 CATGGANTGELFF TGTGCCACCGGGGGGGCGAACACCGGGGAGCTGTTTTTT
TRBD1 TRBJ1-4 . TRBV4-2 CASSQGGQDRGRKLFF TGTGCCAGCAGCCAAGGGGGACAGGACAGGGGGCGAAAACTGTTTTTT
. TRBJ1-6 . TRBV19 CASSIARGYNSPLHF TGTGCCAGTAGTATAGCGCGGGGGTATAATTCACCCCTCCACTTT
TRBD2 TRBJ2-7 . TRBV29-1 CSVWTSLMGEQYF TGCAGCGTTTGGACTAGCTTGATGGGGGAGCAGTACTTC
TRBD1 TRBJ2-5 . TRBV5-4 CASSGEGTGGKETQYF TGTGCCAGCAGCGGAGAGGGGACAGGAGGAAAAGAGACCCAGTACTTC
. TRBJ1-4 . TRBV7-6 CASSQHRSNEKLFF TGTGCCAGCAGCCAACACAGAAGTAATGAAAAACTGTTTTTT
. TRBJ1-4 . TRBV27 CASKRRFKATNEKLFF TGTGCCAGCAAGCGGAGGTTTAAAGCAACTAATGAAAAACTGTTTTTT
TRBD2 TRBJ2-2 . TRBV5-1 CASSPSGSGAGELFF TGCGCCAGCAGCCCCAGCGGGAGTGGGGCCGGGGAGCTGTTTTTT
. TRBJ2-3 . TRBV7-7 CASSLAGGPTDTQYF TGTGCCAGCAGCTTAGCGGGGGGGCCAACAGATACGCAGTATTTT
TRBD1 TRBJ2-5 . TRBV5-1 CASSLALTGGETQYF TGCGCCAGCAGCTTGGCGCTAACAGGGGGGGAGACCCAGTACTTC
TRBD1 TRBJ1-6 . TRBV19 CASSLGQGGNSPLHF TGTGCCAGTAGTTTGGGACAGGGAGGAAATTCACCCCTCCACTTT
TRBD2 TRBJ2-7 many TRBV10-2 CASSIHISGEIYEQYF TGCGCCAGCAGCATCCATATTAGCGGGGAGATCTACGAGCAGTACTTC
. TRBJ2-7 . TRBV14 CASSQSGPRQYF TGTGCCAGCAGCCAATCAGGGCCCCGGCAGTACTTC
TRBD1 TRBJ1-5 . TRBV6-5 CASRGQGQSQPQHF TGTGCCAGCAGGGGACAGGGGCAAAGTCAGCCCCAGCATTTT
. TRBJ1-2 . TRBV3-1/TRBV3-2 CASSQEGLRSGGYTF TGTGCCAGCAGCCAAGAGGGGCTCCGGTCGGGCGGCTACACCTTC
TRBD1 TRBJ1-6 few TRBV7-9 CASSSGQGAHSPLHF TGTGCCAGCAGCTCTGGACAGGGAGCGCATTCACCCCTCCACTTT
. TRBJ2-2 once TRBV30 CAWRGLPGELFF TGTGCCTGGCGGGGATTACCCGGGGAGCTGTTTTTT
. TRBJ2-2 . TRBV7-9 CASTPLDGRNTGELFF TGTGCCAGCACCCCCTTGGACGGGAGAAACACCGGGGAGCTGTTTTTT
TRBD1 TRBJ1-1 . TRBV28 CASRQGLSTEAFF TGTGCCAGTAGACAGGGTTTGAGCACTGAGGCTTTCTTT
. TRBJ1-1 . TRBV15 CATSRGFGGSTEAFF TGTGCCACCAGCAGAGGGTTCGGGGGGAGCACTGAAGCTTTCTTT
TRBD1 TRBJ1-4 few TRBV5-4 CASSPATGDRNEGKLFF TGTGCCAGCAGCCCCGCGACAGGGGACCGTAATGAAGGAAAACTGTTTTTT
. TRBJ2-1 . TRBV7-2 CASSPDYNEQFF TGTGCCAGCAGCCCAGATTACAATGAGCAGTTCTTC
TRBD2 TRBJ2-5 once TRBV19 CASSTTGGGETQYF TGTGCCAGTAGTACGACGGGAGGGGGAGAGACCCAGTACTTC
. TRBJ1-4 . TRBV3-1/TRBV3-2 CASRPSVGAGEKLFF TGTGCCAGCAGACCCTCCGTGGGGGCTGGTGAAAAACTGTTTTTT
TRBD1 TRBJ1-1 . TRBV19 CASSFLGQGGTEAFF TGTGCCAGTAGCTTCCTGGGACAGGGGGGAACTGAAGCTTTCTTT
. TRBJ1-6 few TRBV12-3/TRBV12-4 CASRPGQNSPLHF TGTGCCAGCAGACCCGGACAGAATTCACCCCTCCACTTT